The sequence of this T cell receptor (beta chain) was determined in a study of blood T cell repertoires in COVID-19 (dated by TCRdb to the early 2020s). In terms of the full investigation: Collaborator samples came from the United States, Italy and Spain and covered acute and convalescent phases of COVID-19. Where available, HLA class I and class II types were taken from metadata supplied by the sample provider and were not determined by assay-based typing. Sample metadata almost always included a de-identified subject ID, COVID-19 status, age in years and sex. Samples came from the ongoing ImmuneRACE study (first 160 participants) plus 1,254 subjects from 6 global collaborators. The prospective study material was composed of cDNA or gDNA derived from T cells, B-cell-depleted T cells, or PBMCs. The repertoires were released in a freely available public database meant as a resource for research on the immune response to SARS-CoV-2. Deeply sampled blood TCRbeta repertoires from subjects exposed to, actively infected with, or recovered from COVID-19 were included in the dataset.

Collaborating institutions collected whole blood in K2EDTA tubes following their own protocols. For TCRbeta analysis, collaborators shipped samples in one of three forms: frozen whole blood, isolated PBMCs, or DNA extracted from either of those sample types. As for this clone: The specificity of this receptor is unknown. It has no much larger one-base neighbor in the sample; base qualities were not kept.

TCRbeta CDR3 regions were amplified from genomic DNA using the immunoSEQ Assay, a bias-controlled multiplex PCR. Turning to the authors' computational methods: Nucleated cell counts per sample were estimated from amplification of reference gene primers within the assay. To quantify the absolute abundance of each unique TCRbeta CDR3 rearrangement, sequence reads were collapsed and filtered. For each sample, productive Simpson clonality was calculated as the square root of Simpson's diversity index over productive rearrangements. TCRdb re-hosts the immuneACCESS table, in-frame sequences only. Its copies lack some clones; in the studies checked, an unresolved V gene accounts for under half of them, and the cause for the rest is not known. V, J and clone size are taken as reported in that table, and D and trimming were inferred from the DNA itself. This sample comprises 140,000 to 150,000 clones, about 80% of them detected only once. The ten largest clones represent 40% to 55% of the sample.

On the study overall, not on this receptor specifically: How much clinical and demographic metadata was included differed by source and by participant, and the metadata was provided uncurated.

A distance of 14 bases separates the germline ends of V and J, which lose 0 bases and 5 bases respectively. Inclusive of the bounding cysteine and phenylalanine, the CDR3 is 15 residues long. Just CDR3 DNA is preserved here, 45 bases in frame from base 1. Taken from the germline V gene, the CDR1 and CDR2 loops are ENHRY and SYGVKD. Sequencing was performed on peripheral blood. The chain employs TRBV10-3 and TRBJ2-7; confidence is insufficient to name the D gene. This receptor was taken from a human donor in a cohort sampled during active COVID-19. This receptor has the CDR3 CAISESQLPLHEQYF. Here is the DNA: TGTGCCATCAGTGAGTCCCAGTTGCCCCTGCACGAGCAGTACTTC.